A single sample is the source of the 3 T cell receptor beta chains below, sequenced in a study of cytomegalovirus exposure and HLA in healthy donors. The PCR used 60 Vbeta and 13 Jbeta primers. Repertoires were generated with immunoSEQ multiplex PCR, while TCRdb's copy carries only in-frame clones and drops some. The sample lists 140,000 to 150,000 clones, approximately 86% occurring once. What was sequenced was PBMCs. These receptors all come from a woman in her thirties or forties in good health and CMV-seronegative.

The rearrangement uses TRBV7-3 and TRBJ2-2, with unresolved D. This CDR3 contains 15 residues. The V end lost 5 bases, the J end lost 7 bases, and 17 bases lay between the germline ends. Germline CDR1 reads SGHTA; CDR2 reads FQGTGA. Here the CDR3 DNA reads TGTGCCAGCAGCCACTCAACGGGTATTGGCGGGGAGCTGTTTTTT. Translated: CASSHSTGIGGELFF.

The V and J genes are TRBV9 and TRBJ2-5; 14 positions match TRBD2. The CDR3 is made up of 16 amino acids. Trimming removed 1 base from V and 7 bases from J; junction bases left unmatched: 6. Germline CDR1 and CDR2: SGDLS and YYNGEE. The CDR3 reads CASSVTGTSGSATQYF. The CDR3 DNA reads TGTGCCAGCAGCGTAACCGGGACTAGCGGGAGTGCGACCCAGTACTTC.

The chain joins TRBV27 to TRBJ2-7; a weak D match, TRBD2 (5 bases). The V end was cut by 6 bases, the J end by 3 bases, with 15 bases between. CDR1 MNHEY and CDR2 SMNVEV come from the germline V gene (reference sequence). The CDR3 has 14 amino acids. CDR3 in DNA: TGTGCCAGCAGCCCATCTCTAGCCGGCTACGAGCAGTACTTC. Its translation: CASSPSLAGYEQYF.